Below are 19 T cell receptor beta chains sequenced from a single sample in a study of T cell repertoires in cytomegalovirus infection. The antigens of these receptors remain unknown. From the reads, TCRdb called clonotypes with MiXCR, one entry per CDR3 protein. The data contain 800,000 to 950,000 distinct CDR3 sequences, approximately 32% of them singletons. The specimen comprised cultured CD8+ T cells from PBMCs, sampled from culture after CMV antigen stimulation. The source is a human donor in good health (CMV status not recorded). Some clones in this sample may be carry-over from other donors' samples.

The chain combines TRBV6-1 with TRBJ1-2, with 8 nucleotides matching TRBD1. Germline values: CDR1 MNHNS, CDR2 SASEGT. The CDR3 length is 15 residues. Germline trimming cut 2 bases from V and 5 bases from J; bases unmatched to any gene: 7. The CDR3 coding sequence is TGTGCCAGCAGTGAACTGGGACAGGCGGGTTATGGCTACACCTTC. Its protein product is CASSELGQAGYGYTF.

CDR3 loop: CASSLTSGGHTGELFF. CDR3 DNA sequence: TGTGCCAGCAGCCTTACTAGCGGGGGGCACACCGGGGAGCTGTTTTTT. The rearrangement links TRBV27 to TRBJ2-2; 12 nucleotides align to TRBD2. This CDR3 region has 16 residues. V lost 6 bases, J lost 3 bases, and 5 bases stayed unmatched. Germline lookup yields CDR1 MNHEY and CDR2 SMNVEV (reference sequence).

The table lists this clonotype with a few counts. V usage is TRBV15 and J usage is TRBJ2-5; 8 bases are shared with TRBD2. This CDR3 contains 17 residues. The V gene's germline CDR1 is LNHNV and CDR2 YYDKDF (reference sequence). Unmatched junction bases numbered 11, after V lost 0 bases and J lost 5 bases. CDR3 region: CATSRDFGGAVYETQYF. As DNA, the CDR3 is TGTGCCACCAGCAGAGATTTCGGGGGGGCCGTTTATGAGACCCAGTACTTC.

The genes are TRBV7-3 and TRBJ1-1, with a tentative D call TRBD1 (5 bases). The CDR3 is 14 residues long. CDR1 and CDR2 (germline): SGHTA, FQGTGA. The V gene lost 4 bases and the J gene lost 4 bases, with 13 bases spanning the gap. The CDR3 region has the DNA TGTGCCAGCAGCTATCAGGGTGGGAGCACTGAAGCTTTCTTT. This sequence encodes CASSYQGGSTEAFF.

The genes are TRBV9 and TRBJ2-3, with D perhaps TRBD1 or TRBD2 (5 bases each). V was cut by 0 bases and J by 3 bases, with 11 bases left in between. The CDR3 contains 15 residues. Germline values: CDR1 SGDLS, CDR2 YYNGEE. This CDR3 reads CASSVAPGLTDTQYF. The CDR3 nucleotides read TGTGCCAGCAGCGTAGCGCCGGGGCTGACAGATACGCAGTATTTT.

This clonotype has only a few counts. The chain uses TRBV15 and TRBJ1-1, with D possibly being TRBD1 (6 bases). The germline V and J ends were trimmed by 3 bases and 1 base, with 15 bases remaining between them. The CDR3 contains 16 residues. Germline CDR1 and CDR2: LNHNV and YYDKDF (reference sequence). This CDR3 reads CATSSKTGRGNTEAFF. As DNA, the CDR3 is TGTGCCACCAGCAGCAAGACAGGCCGGGGGAACACTGAAGCTTTCTTT.

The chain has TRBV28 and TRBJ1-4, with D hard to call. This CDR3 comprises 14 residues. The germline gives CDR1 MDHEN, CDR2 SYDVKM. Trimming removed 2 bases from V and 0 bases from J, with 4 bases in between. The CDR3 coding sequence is TGTGCCAGCAGTTTACTGTCAACTAATGAAAAACTGTTTTTT. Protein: CASSLLSTNEKLFF.

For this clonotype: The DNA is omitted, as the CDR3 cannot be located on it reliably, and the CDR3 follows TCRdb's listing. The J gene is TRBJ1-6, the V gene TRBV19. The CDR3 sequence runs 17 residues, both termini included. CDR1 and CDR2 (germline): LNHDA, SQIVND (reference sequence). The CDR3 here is CASSISVRSTYNSPLHF.

The CDR3 nucleotides are TGCGCCAGCAGCCAGGACAGGGGGCCCAATGAGCAGTTCTTC. It specifies CASSQDRGPNEQFF. The chain is built from TRBV4-3 and TRBJ2-1; 11 positions match TRBD1. Losses at the gene ends were 3 bases for V and 6 bases for J; bases not matched to a gene: 1. The CDR3 is 14 amino acids. Germline CDR1 reads LGHNA; CDR2 reads YSLEER.

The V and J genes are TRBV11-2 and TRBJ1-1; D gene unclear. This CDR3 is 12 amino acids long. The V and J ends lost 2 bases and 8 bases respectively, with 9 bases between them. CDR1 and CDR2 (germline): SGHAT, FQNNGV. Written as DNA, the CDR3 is TGTGCCAGCAGCTTAAGCGTGCCAGAAGCTTTCTTT. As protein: CASSLSVPEAFF.

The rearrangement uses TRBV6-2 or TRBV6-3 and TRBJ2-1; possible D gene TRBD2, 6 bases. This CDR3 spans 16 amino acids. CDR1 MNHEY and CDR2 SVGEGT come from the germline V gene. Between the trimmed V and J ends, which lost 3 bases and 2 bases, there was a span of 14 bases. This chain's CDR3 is CASSYIRDSTYNEQFF. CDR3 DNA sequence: TGTGCCAGCAGTTATATTCGGGACTCGACCTACAATGAGCAGTTCTTC.

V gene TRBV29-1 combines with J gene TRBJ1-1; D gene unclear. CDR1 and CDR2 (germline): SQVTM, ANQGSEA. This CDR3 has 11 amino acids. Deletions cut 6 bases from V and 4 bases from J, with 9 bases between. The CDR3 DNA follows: TGCAGCGTCCGTTGGGGCACTGAAGCTTTCTTT. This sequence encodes CSVRWGTEAFF.

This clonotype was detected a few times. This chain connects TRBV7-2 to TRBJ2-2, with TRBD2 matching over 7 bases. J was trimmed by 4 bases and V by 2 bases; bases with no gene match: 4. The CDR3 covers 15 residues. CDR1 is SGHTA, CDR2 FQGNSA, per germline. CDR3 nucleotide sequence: TGTGCCAGCAGCTTAATTCGCGGGAGCACCGGGGAGCTGTTTTTT. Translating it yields CASSLIRGSTGELFF. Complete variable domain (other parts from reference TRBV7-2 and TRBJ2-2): GAGVSQSPSNKVTEKGKDVELRCDPISGHTALYWYRQSLGQGLEFLIYFQGNSAPDKSGLPSDRFSAERTGGSVSTLTIQRTQQEDSAVYLCASSLIRGSTGELFFGEGSRLTVL.

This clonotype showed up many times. The CDR3: CASRDRTNEKLFF. CDR3 DNA: TGTGCCAGCAGAGATCGGACTAATGAAAAACTGTTTTTT. The chain carries TRBV14 and TRBJ1-4; no clear D. The length of the CDR3 is 13 residues. The germline V gene has CDR1 SGHDN and CDR2 FVKESK. Trimming stripped 6 bases from V and 2 bases from J, with 7 bases between.

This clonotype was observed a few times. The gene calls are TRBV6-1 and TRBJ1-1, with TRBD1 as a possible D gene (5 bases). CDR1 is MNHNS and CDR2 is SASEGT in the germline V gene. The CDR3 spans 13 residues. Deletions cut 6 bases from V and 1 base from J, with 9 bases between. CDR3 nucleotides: TGTGCCAGCAGGGTGGGGGGGAACACTGAAGCTTTCTTT. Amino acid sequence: CASRVGGNTEAFF.

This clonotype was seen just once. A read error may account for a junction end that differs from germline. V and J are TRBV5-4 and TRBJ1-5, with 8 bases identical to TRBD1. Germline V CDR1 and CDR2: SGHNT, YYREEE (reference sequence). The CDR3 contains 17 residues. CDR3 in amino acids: CVSSPGTGRFSNQPQHF. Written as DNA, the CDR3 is TGTGTCAGCAGCCCCGGGACAGGAAGGTTTAGCAATCAGCCCCAGCATTTT.

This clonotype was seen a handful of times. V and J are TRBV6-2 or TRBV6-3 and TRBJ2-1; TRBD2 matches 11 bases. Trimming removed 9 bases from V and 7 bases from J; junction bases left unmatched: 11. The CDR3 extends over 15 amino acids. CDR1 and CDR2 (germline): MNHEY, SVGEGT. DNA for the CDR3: TGTGCCAGTCTCGGGATAGCGGGGGGGCTTAATGAGCAGTTCTTC. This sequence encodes CASLGIAGGLNEQFF.

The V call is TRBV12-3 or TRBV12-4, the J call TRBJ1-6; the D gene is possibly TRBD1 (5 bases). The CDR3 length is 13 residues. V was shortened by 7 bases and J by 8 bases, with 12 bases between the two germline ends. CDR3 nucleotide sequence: TGTGCCAGCACTCTGGGGGGGTATTCACCCCTCCACTTT. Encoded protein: CASTLGGYSPLHF.

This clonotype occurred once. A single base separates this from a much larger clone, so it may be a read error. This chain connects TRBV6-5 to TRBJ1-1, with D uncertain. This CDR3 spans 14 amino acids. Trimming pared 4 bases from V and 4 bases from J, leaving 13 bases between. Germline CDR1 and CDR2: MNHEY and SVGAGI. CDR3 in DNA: TGTGCCAGCAGTTGTTTGACTGAGACCACTGAAGCTTTCTTT. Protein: CASSCLTETTEAFF.